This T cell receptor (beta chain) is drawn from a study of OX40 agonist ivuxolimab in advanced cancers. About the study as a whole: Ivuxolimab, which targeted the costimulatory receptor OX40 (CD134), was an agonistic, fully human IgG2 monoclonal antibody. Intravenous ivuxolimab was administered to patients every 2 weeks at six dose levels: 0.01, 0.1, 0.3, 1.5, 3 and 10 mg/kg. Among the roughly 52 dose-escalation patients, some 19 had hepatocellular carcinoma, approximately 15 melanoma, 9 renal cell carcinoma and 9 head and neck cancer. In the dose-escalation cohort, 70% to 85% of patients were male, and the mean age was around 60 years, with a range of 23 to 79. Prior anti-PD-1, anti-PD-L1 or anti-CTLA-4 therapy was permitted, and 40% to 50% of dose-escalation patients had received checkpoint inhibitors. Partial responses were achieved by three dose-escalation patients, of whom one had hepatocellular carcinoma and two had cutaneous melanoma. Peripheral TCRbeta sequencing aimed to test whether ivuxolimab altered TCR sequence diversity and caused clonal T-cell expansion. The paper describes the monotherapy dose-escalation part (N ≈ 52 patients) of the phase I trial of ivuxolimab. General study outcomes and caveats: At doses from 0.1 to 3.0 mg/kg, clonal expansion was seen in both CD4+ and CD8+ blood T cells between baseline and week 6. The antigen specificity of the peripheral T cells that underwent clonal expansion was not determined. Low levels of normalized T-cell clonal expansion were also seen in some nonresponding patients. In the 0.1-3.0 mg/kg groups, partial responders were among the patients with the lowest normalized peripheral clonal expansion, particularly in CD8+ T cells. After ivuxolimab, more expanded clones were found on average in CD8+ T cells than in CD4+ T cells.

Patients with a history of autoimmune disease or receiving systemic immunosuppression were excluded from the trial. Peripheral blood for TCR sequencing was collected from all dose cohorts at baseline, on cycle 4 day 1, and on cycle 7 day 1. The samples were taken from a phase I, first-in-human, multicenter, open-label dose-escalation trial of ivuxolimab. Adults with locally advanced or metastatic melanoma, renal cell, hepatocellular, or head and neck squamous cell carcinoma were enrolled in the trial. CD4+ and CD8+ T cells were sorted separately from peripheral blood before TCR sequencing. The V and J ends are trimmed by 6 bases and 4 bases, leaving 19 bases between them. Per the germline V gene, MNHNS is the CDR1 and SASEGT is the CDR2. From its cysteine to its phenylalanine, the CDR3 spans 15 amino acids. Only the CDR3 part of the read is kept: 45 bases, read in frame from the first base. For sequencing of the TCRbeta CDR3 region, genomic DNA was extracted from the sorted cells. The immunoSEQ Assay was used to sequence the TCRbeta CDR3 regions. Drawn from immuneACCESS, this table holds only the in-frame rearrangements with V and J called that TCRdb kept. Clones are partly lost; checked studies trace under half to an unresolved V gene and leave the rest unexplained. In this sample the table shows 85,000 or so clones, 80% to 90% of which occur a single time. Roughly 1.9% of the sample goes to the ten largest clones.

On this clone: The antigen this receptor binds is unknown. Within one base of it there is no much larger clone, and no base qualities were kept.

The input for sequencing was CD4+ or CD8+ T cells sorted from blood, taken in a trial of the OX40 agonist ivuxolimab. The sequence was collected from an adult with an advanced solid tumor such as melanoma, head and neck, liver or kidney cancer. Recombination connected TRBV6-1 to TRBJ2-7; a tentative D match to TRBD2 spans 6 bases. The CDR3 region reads CASRGRRDRGYEQYF. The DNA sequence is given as TGTGCCAGCAGAGGTAGGCGGGACCGAGGATACGAGCAGTACTTC.